This T cell receptor (beta chain) comes out of a study of shared clonotypes between healthy human individuals. Produced via immunoSEQ multiplex PCR; TCRdb's table is partial and in-frame only. The data show millions of clones, about 94% seen once. Cells designated naive CD8 were CD45RO-negative and were positively selected for CCR7, with terminally differentiated effector memory CD45RA+ cells excluded. Material: naive CD8+ T cells sorted from blood. This clonotype was sampled from a man aged 18 to 30 in good health.

The CDR3: CASSQGGQGEYEQYF. As DNA, the CDR3 is TGTGCCAGCAGTCAGGGGGGACAGGGGGAATACGAGCAGTACTTC. The chain has TRBV28 and TRBJ2-7; the match to TRBD1 covers 11 bases. The V and J ends lost 5 bases and 4 bases, in that order; junction bases with no gene match: 7. The CDR3 covers 15 residues. Germline V gene data show CDR1 as MDHEN and CDR2 as SYDVKM.